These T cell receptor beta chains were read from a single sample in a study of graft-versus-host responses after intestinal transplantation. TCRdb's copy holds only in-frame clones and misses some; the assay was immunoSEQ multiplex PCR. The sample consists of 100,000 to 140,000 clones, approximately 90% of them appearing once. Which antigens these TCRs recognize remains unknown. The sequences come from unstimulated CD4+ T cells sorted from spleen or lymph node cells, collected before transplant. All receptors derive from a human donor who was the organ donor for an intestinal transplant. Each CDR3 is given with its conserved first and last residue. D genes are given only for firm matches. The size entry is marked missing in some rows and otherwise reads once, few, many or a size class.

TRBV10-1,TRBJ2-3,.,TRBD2,CASSGGSGSADTQYF,TGCGCCAGCAGTGGCGGTAGCGGGAGCGCGGATACGCAGTATTTT
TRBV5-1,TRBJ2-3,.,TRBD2,CASTSGTSADTQYF,TGCGCCAGCACTAGCGGTACTAGCGCAGATACGCAGTATTTT
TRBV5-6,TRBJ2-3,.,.,CASSLDWVAGTDTQYF,TGTGCCAGCAGCTTGGACTGGGTAGCGGGCACAGATACGCAGTATTTT
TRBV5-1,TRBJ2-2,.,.,CASSLAAANTGELFF,TGCGCCAGCAGCTTGGCCGCGGCAAACACCGGGGAGCTGTTTTTT
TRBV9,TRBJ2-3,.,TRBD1,CASSAAAGGFPDTQYF,TGTGCCAGCAGCGCAGCGGCAGGGGGTTTCCCAGATACGCAGTATTTT
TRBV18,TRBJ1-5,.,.,CASSPSWAMEPQHF,TGTGCCAGCTCACCCTCCTGGGCGATGGAGCCCCAGCATTTT
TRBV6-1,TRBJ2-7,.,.,CASSEADYAVTYEQYF,TGTGCCAGCAGTGAAGCCGACTACGCGGTAACCTACGAGCAGTACTTC
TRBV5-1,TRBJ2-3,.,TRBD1,CASSFVQGADTQYF,TGCGCCAGCAGCTTTGTGCAGGGGGCTGATACGCAGTATTTT
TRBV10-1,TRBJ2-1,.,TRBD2,CASSELAGAFLSYNGQFF,TGCGCCAGCAGTGAATTAGCGGGAGCCTTTCTCTCCTACAATGGGCAGTTCTTC
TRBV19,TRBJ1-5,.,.,CASTAGGNSNQPQHF,TGTGCCAGTACCGCGGGGGGAAATAGCAATCAGCCCCAGCATTTT
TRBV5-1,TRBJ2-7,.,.,CASSLTGTYEQYF,TGCGCCAGCAGCTTGACAGGTACCTACGAGCAGTACTTC
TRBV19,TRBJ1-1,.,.,CASSIDGRGNTEAFF,TGTGCCAGTAGTATTGACGGCAGGGGGAACACTGAAGCTTTCTTT
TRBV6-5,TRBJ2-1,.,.,CASSPRPPNEQFF,TGTGCCAGCAGTCCCCGGCCCCCCAATGAGCAGTTCTTC
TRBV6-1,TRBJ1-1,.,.,CASRSKQGNIEAFF,TGTGCCAGCAGATCCAAACAGGGTAACATTGAAGCTTTCTTT
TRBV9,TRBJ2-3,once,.,CASSVDSSSTDTQYF,TGTGCCAGCAGCGTAGATAGCAGTAGCACAGATACGCAGTATTTT
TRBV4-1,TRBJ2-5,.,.,CASSQSSTHQETQYF,TGCGCCAGCAGCCAATCTAGCACCCACCAAGAGACCCAGTACTTC
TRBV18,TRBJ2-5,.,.,CASSPGAETQYF,TGTGCCAGCTCACCGGGGGCAGAGACCCAGTACTTC
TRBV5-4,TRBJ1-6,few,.,CASSFYSYNSPLHF,TGTGCCAGCAGCTTTTACTCCTATAATTCACCCCTCCACTTT
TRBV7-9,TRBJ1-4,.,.,CASSRGRNEKLFF,TGTGCCAGCAGCCGAGGGCGTAATGAAAAACTGTTTTTT
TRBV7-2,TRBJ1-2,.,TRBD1,CASSLGGTGRRGYTF,TGTGCCAGCAGCTTAGGGGGGACAGGCCGTCGAGGCTACACCTTC
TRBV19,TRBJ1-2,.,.,CASMDSQISLYGYTF,TGTGCCAGTATGGACAGCCAAATAAGCCTATATGGCTACACCTTC
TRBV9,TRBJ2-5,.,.,CASSVGNGGTQYF,TGTGCCAGCAGCGTAGGCAACGGGGGGACCCAGTACTTC
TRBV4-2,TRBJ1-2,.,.,CASSQSRTGPGGGGYTF,TGTGCCAGCAGCCAAAGCCGCACAGGGCCGGGGGGGGGAGGCTACACCTTC
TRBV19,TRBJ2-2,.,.,CASSIDLVTGELFF,TGTGCCAGTAGTATAGATTTAGTTACCGGGGAGCTGTTTTTT
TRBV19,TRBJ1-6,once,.,CASGTSSYNSPLHF,TGTGCCAGTGGCACGAGCTCCTATAATTCACCCCTCCACTTT
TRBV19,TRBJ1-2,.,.,CASSMDQGPRNYGYTF,TGTGCCAGTAGTATGGACCAGGGACCCCGTAACTATGGCTACACCTTC